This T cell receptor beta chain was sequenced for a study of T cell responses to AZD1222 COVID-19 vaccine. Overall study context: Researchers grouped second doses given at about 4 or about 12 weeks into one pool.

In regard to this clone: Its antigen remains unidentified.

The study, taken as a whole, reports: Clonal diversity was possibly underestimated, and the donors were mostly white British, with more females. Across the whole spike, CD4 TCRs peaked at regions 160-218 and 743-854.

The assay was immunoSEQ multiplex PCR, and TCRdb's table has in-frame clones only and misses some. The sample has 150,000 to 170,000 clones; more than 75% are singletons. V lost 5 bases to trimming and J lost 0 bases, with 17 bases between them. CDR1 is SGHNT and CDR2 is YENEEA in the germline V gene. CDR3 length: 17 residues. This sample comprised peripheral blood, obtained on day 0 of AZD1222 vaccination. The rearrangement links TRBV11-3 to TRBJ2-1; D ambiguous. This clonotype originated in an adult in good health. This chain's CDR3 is CASSPHLASSSYNEQFF. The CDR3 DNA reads TGTGCCAGCAGCCCCCATTTGGCGTCGAGCTCCTACAATGAGCAGTTCTTC.